The following is a T cell receptor (beta chain) sequence with its context. The antigen is not known. The CDR3 sequence is 15 residues long. V lost 4 bases and J lost 3; bases outside the gene matches: 8. Germline loops: CDR1 SNHLY, CDR2 FYNNEI. Researchers ran the PCR with 60 Vbeta and 13 Jbeta primers. Profiled with immunoSEQ multiplex PCR; TCRdb holds only in-frame clones, not every one. This sample has hundreds of thousands of clones, with about three quarters found just once. The sample comes from a study of cytomegalovirus exposure and HLA in healthy donors. Background on the study: Among 398 genotyped donors, around 82% fell in the Caucasian-associated ancestry cluster. General study results and limits: Later work associated over 15,000 TCR beta sequences with HLA alleles at 0.05 false discovery rate. The authors reported that TCR beta sequences could predict HLA-A and HLA-B alleles. These predictions were accurate for most subjects in the first cohort. Later, TCR association rates were found to vary by HLA locus, highest for DRB1 and lowest for HLA-C.

This clonotype was obtained from a male donor in good health and CMV-seronegative. Sequencing was performed on PBMCs. This chain joins TRBV2 and TRBJ2-7; 8 bases align to TRBD1. CDR3 DNA sequence: TGTGCCAGCAGTGTGCGACAGGGGACTGACTACGAGCAGTACTTC. Its translation is CASSVRQGTDYEQYF.